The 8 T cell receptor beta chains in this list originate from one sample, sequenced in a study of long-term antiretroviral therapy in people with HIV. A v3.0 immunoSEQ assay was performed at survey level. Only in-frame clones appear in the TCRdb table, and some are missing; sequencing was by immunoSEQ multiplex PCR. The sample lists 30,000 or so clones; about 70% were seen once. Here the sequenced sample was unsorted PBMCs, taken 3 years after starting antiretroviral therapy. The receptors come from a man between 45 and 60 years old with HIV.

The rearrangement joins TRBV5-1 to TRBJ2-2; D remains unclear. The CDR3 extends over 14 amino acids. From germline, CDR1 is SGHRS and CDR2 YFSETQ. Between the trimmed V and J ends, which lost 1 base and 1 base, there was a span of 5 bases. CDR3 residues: CASSLSWNTGELFF. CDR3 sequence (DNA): TGCGCCAGCAGCTTGTCTTGGAACACCGGGGAGCTGTTTTTT.

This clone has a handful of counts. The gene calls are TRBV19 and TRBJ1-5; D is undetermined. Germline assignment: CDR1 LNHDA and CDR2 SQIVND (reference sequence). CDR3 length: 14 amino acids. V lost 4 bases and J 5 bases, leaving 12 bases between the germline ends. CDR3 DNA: TGTGCCAGTAGTAAAAAACGTCGTGATCAGCCCCAGCATTTT. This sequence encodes CASSKKRRDQPQHF.

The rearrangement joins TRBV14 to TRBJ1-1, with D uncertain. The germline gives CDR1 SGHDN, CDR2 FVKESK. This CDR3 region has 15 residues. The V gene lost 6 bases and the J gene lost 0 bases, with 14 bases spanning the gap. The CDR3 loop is CASSRIAGVNTEAFF. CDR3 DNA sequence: TGTGCCAGCAGTCGAATAGCCGGGGTGAACACTGAAGCTTTCTTT.

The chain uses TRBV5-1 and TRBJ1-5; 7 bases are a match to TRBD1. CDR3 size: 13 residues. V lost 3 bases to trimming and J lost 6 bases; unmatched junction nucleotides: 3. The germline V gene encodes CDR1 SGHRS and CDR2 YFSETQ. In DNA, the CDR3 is TGCGCCAGCAGCTACAGGGGTGGTCAGCCCCAGCATTTT. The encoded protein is CASSYRGGQPQHF.

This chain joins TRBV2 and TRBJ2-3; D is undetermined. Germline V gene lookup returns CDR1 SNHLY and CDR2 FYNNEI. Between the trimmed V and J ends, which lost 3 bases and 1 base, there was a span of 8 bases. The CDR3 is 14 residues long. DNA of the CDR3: TGTGCCAGCAGTGACGACGGACGCACAGATACGCAGTATTTT. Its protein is CASSDDGRTDTQYF.

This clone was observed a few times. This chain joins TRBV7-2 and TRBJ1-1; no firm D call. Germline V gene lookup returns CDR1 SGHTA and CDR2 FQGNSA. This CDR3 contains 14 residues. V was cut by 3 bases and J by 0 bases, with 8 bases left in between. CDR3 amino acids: CASSFTMVNTEAFF. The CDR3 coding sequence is TGTGCCAGCAGCTTCACCATGGTGAACACTGAAGCTTTCTTT.

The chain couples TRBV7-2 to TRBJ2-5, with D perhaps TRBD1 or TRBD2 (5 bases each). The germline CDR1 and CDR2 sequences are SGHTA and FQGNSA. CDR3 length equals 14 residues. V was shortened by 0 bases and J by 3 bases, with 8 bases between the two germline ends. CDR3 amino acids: CASSLAGTKETQYF. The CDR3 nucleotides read TGTGCCAGCAGCTTAGCGGGGACGAAAGAGACCCAGTACTTC.

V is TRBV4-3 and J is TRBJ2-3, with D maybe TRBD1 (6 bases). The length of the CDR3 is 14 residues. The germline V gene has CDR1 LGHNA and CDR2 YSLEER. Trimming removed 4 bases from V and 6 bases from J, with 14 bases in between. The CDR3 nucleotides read TGCGCCAGCAGCCTTATACAGGGTGGGGATACGCAGTATTTT. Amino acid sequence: CASSLIQGGDTQYF.